The clone carrying this T cell receptor (beta chain) was recorded once. The antigen is not known. The data stem from a study of cytomegalovirus exposure and HLA in healthy donors. Study-wide background: The 120 validation repertoires used the same platform as the roughly 700 first-cohort repertoires (as reported by a later analysis). General study results and limits: Approximately 160 TCR beta chains were listed as cytomegalovirus-associated. Specificity for CMV antigens was confirmed in vitro for a few of the CMV-associated chains.

Between the trimmed V and J ends, which lost 2 bases and 0 bases, there was a span of 14 bases. This CDR3 is 17 amino acids long. The germline gives CDR1 MNHNS, CDR2 SASEGT. Only in-frame clones appear in the TCRdb table, and some are missing; sequencing was by immunoSEQ multiplex PCR. The sample contains 150,000 or so clones, approximately 90% of which appear only once. The sequenced material came from PBMCs. The clonotype comes from a woman younger than 45 in good health and CMV-seropositive. The V gene is TRBV6-1, the J gene TRBJ2-4, with D perhaps TRBD2 (5 bases). The CDR3 region has the DNA TGTGCCAGCAGTGAAACGATGGGAGTACTAGCCAAAAACATTCAGTACTTC. Translating it yields CASSETMGVLAKNIQYF.